The clone carrying this T cell receptor beta chain occurred a few times. Its antigen is undetermined. A much larger clone is a single base away; this may be a read error. By flow cytometry, patients selected for sequencing had shown an expansion of CD8+CD57+ cells. Everyone among the patients had severe acquired aplastic anemia. Prior therapy had not been administered to any patient at the time of blood sampling. This sample stems from a study of CD8+CD57+ T cells in acquired aplastic anemia. On the study more broadly: The DNA of sorted CD4+ and CD8+ cells averaged 3.2 ug. Overall study results and limits: Patients and controls shared 25 to 30 CD8+ CDR3 sequences.

Per the germline V gene, CDR1 is LNHDA and CDR2 is SQIVND (reference sequence). The CDR3 spans 14 residues. TCR beta VDJ and CDR3 profiling used genomic DNA as template. In TCRdb, the reads were re-called with MiXCR into one record per CDR3 protein. The table has about 200,000 distinct CDR3 sequences, roughly 53% seen once. The TCR sequence derives from a human donor with aplastic anemia. V and J are TRBV19 and TRBJ1-2, with 9 bases fitting TRBD1. Sequenced input: sorted CD4+, CD8+, or CD8+CD57+ T cells (not recorded which) from PBMCs. As DNA, the CDR3 is TGTGCCAGCAGTGCCGGGACAGGGCACAGGGGCTACGCCTTC. This codes for CASSAGTGHRGYAF.